What follows describes a single T cell receptor (beta chain). The target antigen is unknown. This entry is derived from a study of monozygotic twins with inflammatory bowel disease. Findings of the study overall: Immunosuppressive treatment differences may have increased patient repertoire variability. It was not supported that a single strong signal or clonotype was associated with IBD.

CDR1 is LNHNV, CDR2 YYDKDF, per germline (reference sequence). The CDR3 is 13 residues long. TCRalpha and TCRbeta cDNA was put through two nested PCRs of roughly 16 and 10 cycles. TCRdb reanalyzed the 5' RACE reads, giving one entry per CDR3 protein sequence and no DNA. The table counts approximately 400,000 distinct CDR3 sequences; approximately 2.3% lies in the top ten. The source is a human donor with ulcerative colitis or Crohn's disease, or a healthy co-twin of an affected twin (not recorded which). Sequences were obtained from blood. V gene TRBV15 combines with J gene TRBJ1-4. This CDR3 reads CATSINSDEKLFF.